These 13 T cell receptor beta chains originate from one sample sequenced in a study of CD8+ T cells in alopecia areata. Treatment meaning: oral pan-JAK inhibitor, 5-10 mg twice daily. Sequencing used cDNA as its template, made by extracting RNA and reverse transcribing it. The repertoire was sequenced with immunoSEQ multiplex PCR; TCRdb's copy has only in-frame clones and lacks some. The table lists about 200,000 clones, about 58% of them singletons, with 1.6% in the top ten. The starting material was CD4+ T cells sorted from blood, obtained at week 4, from a patient treated with tofacitinib. The receptors here all came from a human donor with alopecia areata.

In its sample, this clone ranks as medium-sized. The chain combines TRBV27 with TRBJ1-2; D gene uncertain. The V end lost 5 bases, the J end lost 3 bases, and 16 bases lay between the germline ends. The CDR3 extends over 15 amino acids. Germline CDR1 is MNHEY and CDR2 is SMNVEV (reference sequence). CDR3: CASSMLPVAYYGYTF. Here the CDR3 DNA reads TGTGCCAGCAGTATGCTCCCGGTCGCATACTATGGCTACACCTTC.

The chain has TRBV15 and TRBJ1-2; possible D gene TRBD1, 5 bases. This CDR3 spans 19 amino acids. CDR1 is LNHNV, CDR2 YYDKDF, per germline (reference sequence). The V end was cut by 4 bases, the J end by 0 bases, with 24 bases between. The CDR3 DNA sequence: TGTGCCACCAGCATCGACAGTGGGATTCCTCGATTAGCTAACTATGGCTACACCTTC. This translates into CATSIDSGIPRLANYGYTF.

The V and J genes are TRBV30 and TRBJ1-4; TRBD1 is a possible D gene (5 bases). The CDR3 has 13 amino acids. The V gene's germline CDR1 is GTSNPN and CDR2 SVGIG (reference sequence). V was trimmed by 3 bases and J by 7 bases, leaving 12 bases between them. The CDR3 region is CAWSRAGSEKLFF. CDR3 DNA: TGTGCCTGGAGCCGGGCAGGGAGTGAAAAACTGTTTTTT.

This clone was observed a few times. The chain combines TRBV19 with TRBJ2-7; the D gene is possibly TRBD1 (5 bases). Between the trimmed V and J ends, which lost 9 bases and 2 bases, there was a span of 11 bases. This CDR3 comprises 12 residues. Germline assignment: CDR1 LNHDA and CDR2 SQIVND (reference sequence). CDR3 residues: CARRQRAYEQYF. The CDR3 DNA reads as TGTGCCAGGAGACAGAGAGCCTACGAGCAGTACTTC.

The chain is built from TRBV7-9 and TRBJ1-1; D is possibly TRBD1 (5 bases). V was cut by 3 bases and J by 7 bases, with 15 bases left in between. Germline CDR1 and CDR2: SEHNR and FQNEAQ (reference sequence). The CDR3 length is 14 residues. The CDR3 region is CASSFRQGTVEAFF. DNA for the CDR3: TGTGCCAGCAGCTTTCGGCAAGGGACGGTTGAAGCTTTCTTT.

The chain joins TRBV9 to TRBJ1-1, with D unresolved. V dropped 0 bases and J dropped 8 bases, with 14 bases sitting between them. There are 14 residues in the CDR3. Germline CDR1 is SGDLS and CDR2 is YYNGEE. In DNA form, the CDR3 reads TGTGCCAGCAGCGTAGCACCCCTTGGAGAAGAAGCTTTCTTT. Translation gives CASSVAPLGEEAFF.

This clone has just one count. The V gene is TRBV25-1, the J gene TRBJ2-3; unclear D gene. This CDR3 region has 13 residues. Germline CDR1 and CDR2: MGHDK and SYGVNS. The V end lost 1 base, the J end lost 3 bases, and 5 bases lay between the germline ends. In DNA form, the CDR3 reads TGTGCCAGCAGTGAATTAGGGACAGATACGCAGTATTTT. It translates to CASSELGTDTQYF.

Written as DNA, the CDR3 is TGTGCCAGCAGAATCCGGGACAGAGAAGACGGAAGTGAAAAACTGTTTTTT. This codes for CASRIRDREDGSEKLFF. The rearrangement uses TRBV27 and TRBJ1-4; TRBD1 matches at 7 bases. The germline gives CDR1 MNHEY, CDR2 SMNVEV (reference sequence). The CDR3 extends over 17 amino acids. The trim removed 6 bases at V and 7 bases at J, leaving 17 bases unmatched.

This clone was seen just once. The V call is TRBV6-1, the J call TRBJ1-2, with D unclear. The CDR3 extends over 12 amino acids. Germline V gene lookup returns CDR1 MNHNS and CDR2 SASEGT. V lost 3 bases and J lost 6, with 8 bases in between. The CDR3 is CASSEYTDGYTF. In nucleotides, the CDR3 is TGTGCCAGCAGTGAGTATACGGATGGCTACACCTTC.

There are a few counts of this clone. This chain connects TRBV7-2 to TRBJ2-1; no firm D call. CDR1 and CDR2 from the germline V gene are SGHTA and FQGNSA. Trimming removed 3 bases from V and 8 bases from J, with 14 bases in between. This CDR3 has 14 amino acids. The CDR3 sequence is CASSFYSAMDEQFF. The CDR3 nucleotides read TGTGCCAGCAGCTTTTACTCCGCGATGGATGAGCAGTTCTTC.

The chain couples TRBV13 to TRBJ2-3; D call uncertain. CDR1 is PRHDT, CDR2 FYEKMQ, per germline (reference sequence). This CDR3 comprises 12 residues. The germline V and J ends were trimmed by 5 bases and 3 bases, with 6 bases remaining between them. The CDR3 spells CASSIQTDTQYF. For the CDR3, the DNA is TGTGCCAGCAGCATACAAACAGATACGCAGTATTTT.

The CDR3 DNA follows: TGCAGCGTCATCAGGTCTAATGTGGGGGAGACCCAGTACTTC. This codes for CSVIRSNVGETQYF. The chain links TRBV29-1 to TRBJ2-5; D not resolved. V gave up 6 bases and J gave up 5 bases, with 19 bases separating them. Germline CDR1 reads SQVTM; CDR2 reads ANQGSEA. The CDR3 spans 14 residues.

Only a few counts were recorded for this clone. The rearrangement links TRBV23-1 to TRBJ2-7; D is unclear. TRBV23-1 is designated an ORF whose function remains uncertain. Trimming stripped 6 bases from V and 0 bases from J, with 15 bases between. The CDR3 runs to 15 residues. CDR3 sequence: CASSRITHRSYEQYF. In DNA, the CDR3 is TGCGCCAGCAGCCGAATAACACACCGCTCCTACGAGCAGTACTTC.